Below, 5 T cell receptor beta chains from the same sample are listed, as sequenced in a study of glioma-infiltrating T cells. TCR alpha and beta CDR3 regions were amplified from RNA using iRepertoire nested multiplex PCR. From the multiplex PCR reads, TCRdb called clonotypes with MiXCR, one entry per CDR3 protein. This sample has 150,000 to 200,000 distinct CDR3 sequences, with about 46% found just once. The specimen was glioma tissue, nonneoplastic brain tissue, or PBMCs (not recorded which). All receptors derive from a human donor with low-grade glioma or glioblastoma, undergoing nonglioma brain surgery, or in good health (not recorded which).

This clonotype has ten or more counts. The chain combines TRBV7-8 with TRBJ2-1; 7 nucleotides agree with TRBD1. Germline V lookup: CDR1 SGHVS, CDR2 FQNEAQ. The CDR3 contains 14 residues. The V and J ends lost 4 bases and 4 bases, in that order; junction bases with no gene match: 4. The CDR3 coding sequence is TGTGCCAGCAGCTCCGACAGGGAATACAATGAGCAGTTCTTC. Translating gives CASSSDREYNEQFF.

About this clonotype itself: A much larger clone differs from this one at a single base, so this may be a read error. The rearrangement uses TRBV20-1 and TRBJ2-7; possible D gene TRBD2, 5 bases. Germline values: CDR1 DFQATT, CDR2 SNEGSKA (reference sequence). Deletions cut 5 bases from V and 2 bases from J, with 13 bases between. The CDR3 spans 13 residues. This chain's CDR3 is CSACMLGTYEQYF. Written as DNA, the CDR3 is TGCAGTGCTTGTATGCTCGGGACCTACGAGCAGTACTTC.

In regard to this clonotype: A much larger clone differs from this one at a single base, so this may be a read error. J is TRBJ1-2 and V is TRBV7-2, with 8 bases identical to TRBD1. V gave up 3 bases and J gave up 3 bases; unmatched junction bases: 6. Germline V gene lookup returns CDR1 SGHTA and CDR2 FQGNSA. This CDR3 has 15 residues. CDR3 DNA: TGTGCCAGCAGCTTCCGGACAGGGCATCACTATGGCTACACCTTC. It encodes CASSFRTGHHYGYTF.

In its sample, this clonotype was seen a few times. This chain connects TRBV2 to TRBJ2-2, with D possibly being TRBD1 (6 bases). CDR3 size: 14 residues. V gave up 2 bases and J gave up 5 bases, with 9 bases separating them. Germline V gene lookup returns CDR1 SNHLY and CDR2 FYNNEI. The CDR3 DNA reads TGTGCCAGCAGTGAACAGGGGCCGACCGGGGAGCTGTTTTTT. This sequence encodes CASSEQGPTGELFF.

This clonotype has ten or more counts. The chain recombines TRBV20-1 with TRBJ2-7, with TRBD2 matching 8 bases. The CDR3 spans 14 residues. V shed 3 bases, J shed 1 base, and the junction held 5 bases outside the gene matches. Germline-derived CDR1 and CDR2 are DFQATT and SNEGSKA (reference sequence). The CDR3 protein is CSARTSAISYEQYF. CDR3 DNA sequence: TGCAGTGCTAGGACTAGCGCGATTTCCTACGAGCAGTACTTC.